This T cell receptor (beta chain) was recovered during a study of cytomegalovirus exposure and HLA in healthy donors. Study-wide background: Earlier work reported 100 million or so unique TCR beta sequences from some 170 million T cells.

Points on this clone: Its target is not known.

At collection, donors were nominally healthy, but unrecorded immune exposures were probable. The length of the CDR3 is 12 residues. Trimming pared 7 bases from V and 7 bases from J, leaving 13 bases between. Germline V gives CDR1 MNHEY, CDR2 SVGAGI. The PCR made use of 60 Vbeta and 13 Jbeta primers. Measured with immunoSEQ multiplex PCR; TCRdb has only the in-frame clones, and not every one. The table lists hundreds of thousands of clones, 77% of them singletons. Whole-study findings and limits: The study designated roughly 150 TCR beta chains cytomegalovirus-associated. A link between a missense DCLRE1C variant and TCR beta V- and J-gene trimming emerged from a later analysis.

Source material: PBMCs. This sequence originates from a woman in her sixties in good health and CMV-seropositive. The chain recombines TRBV6-5 with TRBJ2-5; D not certain. The CDR3 DNA reads as TGTGCCAGCACGAGTGGGCCTGGGACCCAGTACTTC. This gives the protein CASTSGPGTQYF.